The present TCR beta chain was sequenced within a study of neurological immune-mediated disorders. General study findings and limits: None of the CDR3 amino acid sequences in expanded clones turned up in more than one subject, which points to private repertoires in all groups.

With 3 bases clipped from V and 11 bases from J, the junction kept 7 bases outside the gene matches. Germline CDR1 DFQATT, CDR2 SNEGSKA (reference sequence). The CDR3 has 12 residues. This clonotype was seen many times. The antigen is unknown. The making of cDNA relied on 5'RACE with 10-nucleotide random UMIs. The yield of each sequencing run was over 170 million TCR-beta sequences from 15-18 subjects. TCRdb re-called the 5' RACE reads through MiXCR, storing one row per CDR3 protein. This sample carries 20,000 to 25,000 distinct CDR3 sequences, 5% to 7% of them seen once, and the ten largest clones take 45%. Sorted libraries were derived from approximately 1 million CD4+ or CD8+ T cells.

This sequence was found in a man aged 18 to 35 in good health. What was sequenced was CD8+ T cells from blood. V usage is TRBV20-1 and J usage is TRBJ2-7; 10 bases align to TRBD1. CDR3 sequence: CSASGTGQGEYF. CDR3 nucleotide sequence: TGCAGTGCTAGTGGGACCGGACAGGGGGAGTACTTC.